This is a list of T cell receptor beta chains from one sample in a study of early T cells in non-severe SARS-CoV-2 infection. TCRdb recomputed calls from the 5' RACE reads with MiXCR, one row per CDR3 protein. The sample records under 45,000 distinct CDR3 sequences, roughly 6.8% being singletons. Here the sequenced sample was whole blood, taken at baseline. The receptors stem from an adult who was a healthcare worker with PCR-confirmed SARS-CoV-2 infection or an uninfected control (not recorded which). The CDR3 runs from the conserved cysteine through the conserved F or W. The D gene is left open where the match is weak. Rows give clone size only sometimes, using once, few, many, or a class for an expanded clone.

TRBJ2-2,many,TRBV5-4,-,CASSFSGPNTGELFF,TGTGCCAGCAGCTTCTCGGGACCGAACACCGGGGAGCTGTTTTTT
TRBJ2-1,-,TRBV7-8,-,CVSSPKGKYNEQFF,TGTGTCAGCAGCCCGAAGGGGAAATACAATGAGCAGTTCTTC
TRBJ1-3,-,TRBV6-1,-,CASSEAITVPGNTIYF,TGTGCCAGCAGTGAAGCTATTACCGTTCCTGGAAACACCATATATTTT
TRBJ1-4,many,TRBV3-1,-,CASSRTENEKLFF,TGTGCCAGCAGCCGGACTGAGAATGAAAAACTGTTTTTT
TRBJ2-7,few,TRBV7-2,-,CASSRSGTELDEQYF,TGTGCCAGCAGCCGGTCCGGGACGGAGCTGGACGAGCAGTACTTC
TRBJ1-1,few,TRBV6-1,-,CASRDRSNTEAFF,TGTGCCAGCAGGGACAGATCGAACACTGAAGCTTTCTTT
TRBJ2-7,-,TRBV28,-,CASCLSEPYEQYF,TGTGCCAGTTGCCTGAGCGAACCCTACGAGCAGTACTTC
TRBJ2-7,few,TRBV7-2,-,CASSLDWPGTEQYF,TGTGCCAGCAGCTTAGATTGGCCAGGGACCGAGCAGTACTTC
TRBJ2-7,many,TRBV20-1,-,CSARPRGIPYEQYF,TGCAGTGCTAGACCCCGGGGGATCCCCTACGAGCAGTACTTC
TRBJ2-1,few,TRBV7-7,TRBD2,CASSLYESGTSGRHEQFF,TGTGCTAGCAGCTTATACGAATCTGGGACTAGCGGGAGACATGAGCAGTTCTTC
TRBJ1-5,-,TRBV19,-,CASRLEEQPQHF,TGTGCCAGTAGATTGGAGGAGCAGCCCCAGCATTTT
TRBJ2-7,few,TRBV12-3/TRBV12-4,TRBD1,CASSVSTGWYEQYF,TGTGCCAGCAGTGTCTCGACAGGGTGGTACGAGCAGTACTTC
TRBJ2-3,many,TRBV20-1,-,CSASTEASQYF,TGCAGTGCTAGTACCGAGGCTTCGCAGTATTTT
TRBJ1-2,-,TRBV18,TRBD1,CASSRQGEISNYGYTF,TGTGCCAGCTCAAGACAGGGGGAGATATCCAACTATGGCTACACCTTC
TRBJ2-1,many,TRBV2,TRBD2,CASSFPGLEGDEQFF,TGTGCCAGCAGTTTTCCGGGACTAGAAGGGGATGAGCAGTTCTTC
TRBJ2-5,-,TRBV28,TRBD2,CASSFFLAGDAETQYF,TGTGCCAGCAGTTTTTTCCTAGCGGGCGATGCAGAGACCCAGTACTTC
TRBJ2-3,few,TRBV20-1,-,CSARPGVGTDTQYF,TGCAGTGCTCGCCCAGGGGTCGGCACAGACACGCAGTATTTT